This TCR beta chain was retrieved from a study of cytomegalovirus exposure and HLA in healthy donors. This clone was counted only a few times. Per germline, CDR1 ENHRY and CDR2 SYGVKD. The V gene lost 3 bases and the J gene lost 1 base, with 18 bases spanning the gap. The CDR3 covers 17 residues. The study ran its PCR with 60 Vbeta and 13 Jbeta primers. TCRdb's copy holds only in-frame clones and misses some; the assay was immunoSEQ multiplex PCR. The sample holds under 200,000 clones; roughly 85% are singletons and the top ten take around 9.1%. The sample comprised PBMCs. This receptor was taken from a male donor in good health and CMV-seropositive. This chain uses TRBV10-3 with TRBJ2-5, with D maybe TRBD2 (6 bases). CDR3 DNA sequence: TGTGCCATCAGTGAACCTCGTCGTACGGGGGTCCAAGAGACCCAGTACTTC. Its protein product is CAISEPRRTGVQETQYF.